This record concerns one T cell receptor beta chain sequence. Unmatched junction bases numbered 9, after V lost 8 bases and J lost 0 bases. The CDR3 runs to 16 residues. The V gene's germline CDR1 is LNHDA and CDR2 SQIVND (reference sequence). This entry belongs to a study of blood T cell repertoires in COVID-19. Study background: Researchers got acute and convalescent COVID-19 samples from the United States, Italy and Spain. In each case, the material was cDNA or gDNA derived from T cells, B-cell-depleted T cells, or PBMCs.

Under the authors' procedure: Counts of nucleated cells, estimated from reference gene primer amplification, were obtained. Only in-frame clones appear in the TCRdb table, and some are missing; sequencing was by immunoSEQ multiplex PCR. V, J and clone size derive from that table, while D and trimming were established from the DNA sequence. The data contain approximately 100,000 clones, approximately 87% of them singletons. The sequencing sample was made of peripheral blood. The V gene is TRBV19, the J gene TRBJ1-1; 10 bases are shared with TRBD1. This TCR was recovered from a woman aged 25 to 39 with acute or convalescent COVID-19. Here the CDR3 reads CASVPGQGLMNTEAFF. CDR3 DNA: TGTGCCAGTGTTCCGGGACAGGGGCTGATGAACACTGAAGCTTTCTTT. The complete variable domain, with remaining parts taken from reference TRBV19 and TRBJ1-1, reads DGGITQSPKYLFRKEGQNVTLSCEQNLNHDAMYWYRQDPGQGLRLIYYSQIVNDFQKGDIAEGYSVSREKKESFPLTVTSAQKNPTAFYLCASVPGQGLMNTEAFFGQGTRLTVV.